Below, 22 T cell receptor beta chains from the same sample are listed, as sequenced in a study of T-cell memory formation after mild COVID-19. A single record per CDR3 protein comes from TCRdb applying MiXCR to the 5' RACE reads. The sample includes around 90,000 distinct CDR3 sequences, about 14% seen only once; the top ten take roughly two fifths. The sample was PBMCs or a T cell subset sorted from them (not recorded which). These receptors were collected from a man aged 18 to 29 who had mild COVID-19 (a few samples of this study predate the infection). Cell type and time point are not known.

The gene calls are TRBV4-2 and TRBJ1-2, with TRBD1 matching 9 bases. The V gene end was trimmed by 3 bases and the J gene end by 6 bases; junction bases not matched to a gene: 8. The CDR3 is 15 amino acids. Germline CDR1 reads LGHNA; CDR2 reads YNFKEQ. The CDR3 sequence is CASSHALGTGNGYTF. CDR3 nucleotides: TGTGCCAGCAGCCATGCACTCGGGACAGGGAATGGCTACACCTTC.

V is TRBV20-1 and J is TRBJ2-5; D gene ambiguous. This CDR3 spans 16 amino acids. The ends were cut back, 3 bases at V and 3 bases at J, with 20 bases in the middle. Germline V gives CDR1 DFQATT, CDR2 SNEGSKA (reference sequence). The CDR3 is CSASESLVRVEETQYF. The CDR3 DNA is TGCAGTGCTAGCGAATCCCTGGTTCGGGTCGAAGAGACCCAGTACTTC.

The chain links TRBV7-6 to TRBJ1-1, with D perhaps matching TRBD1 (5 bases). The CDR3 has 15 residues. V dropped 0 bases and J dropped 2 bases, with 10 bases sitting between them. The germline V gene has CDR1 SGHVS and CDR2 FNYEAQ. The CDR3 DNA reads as TGTGCCAGCAGCTTAGCAGGGACCCTAAACACTGAAGCTTTCTTT. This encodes CASSLAGTLNTEAFF.

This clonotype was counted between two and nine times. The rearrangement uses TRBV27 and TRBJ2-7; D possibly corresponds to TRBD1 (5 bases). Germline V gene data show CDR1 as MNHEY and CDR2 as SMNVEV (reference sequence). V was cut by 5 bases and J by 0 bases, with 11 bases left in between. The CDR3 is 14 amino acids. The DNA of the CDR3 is TGTGCCAGCAGTAGATACAGGAGCTCCTACGAGCAGTACTTC. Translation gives CASSRYRSSYEQYF.

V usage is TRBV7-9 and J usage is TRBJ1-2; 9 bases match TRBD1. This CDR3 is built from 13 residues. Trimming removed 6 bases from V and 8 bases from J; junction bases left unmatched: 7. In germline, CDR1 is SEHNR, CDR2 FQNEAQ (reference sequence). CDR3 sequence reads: CASSSRDRDGYTF. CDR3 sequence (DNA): TGTGCCAGCAGTTCCCGGGACAGGGACGGCTACACCTTC. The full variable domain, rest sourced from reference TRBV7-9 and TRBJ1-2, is DTGVSQNPRHKITKRGQNVTFRCDPISEHNRLYWYRQTLGQGPEFLTYFQNEAQLEKSRLLSDRFSAERPKGSFSTLEIQRTEQGDSAMYLCASSSRDRDGYTFGSGTRLTVV.

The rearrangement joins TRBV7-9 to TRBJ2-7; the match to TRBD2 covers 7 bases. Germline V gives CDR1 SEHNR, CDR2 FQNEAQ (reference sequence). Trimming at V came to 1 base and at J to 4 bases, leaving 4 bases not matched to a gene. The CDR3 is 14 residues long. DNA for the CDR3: TGTGCCAGCAGCTTAGTTCCGGGGGGTTACGAGCAGTACTTC. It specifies CASSLVPGGYEQYF.

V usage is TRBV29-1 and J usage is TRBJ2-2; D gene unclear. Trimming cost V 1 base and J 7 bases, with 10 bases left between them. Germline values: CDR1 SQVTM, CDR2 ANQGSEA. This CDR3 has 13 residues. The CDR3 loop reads CSVEVVVDGELFF. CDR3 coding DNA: TGCAGCGTTGAAGTGGTGGTGGACGGGGAGCTGTTTTTT.

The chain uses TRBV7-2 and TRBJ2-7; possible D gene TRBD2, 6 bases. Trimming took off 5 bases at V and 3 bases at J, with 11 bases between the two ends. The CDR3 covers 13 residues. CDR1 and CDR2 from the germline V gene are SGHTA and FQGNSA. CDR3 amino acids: CASSHGGGYEQYF. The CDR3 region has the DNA TGTGCCAGCAGCCACGGGGGAGGCTACGAGCAGTACTTC.

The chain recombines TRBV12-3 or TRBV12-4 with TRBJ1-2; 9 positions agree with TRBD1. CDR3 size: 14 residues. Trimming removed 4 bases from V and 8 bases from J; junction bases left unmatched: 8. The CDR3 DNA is TGTGCCAGCAGTTGGGCGGACAGGGGCGACGGCTACACCTTC. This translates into CASSWADRGDGYTF.

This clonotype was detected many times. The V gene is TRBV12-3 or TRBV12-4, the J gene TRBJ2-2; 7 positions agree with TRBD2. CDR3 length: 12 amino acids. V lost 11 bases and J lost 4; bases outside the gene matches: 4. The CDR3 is CAAGGSTGELFF. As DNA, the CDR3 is TGTGCCGCCGGCGGGAGCACCGGGGAGCTGTTTTTT.

In DNA form, the CDR3 reads TGTGCCACCAGTGATCACCGGGCCGGAGGCTACGAGCAGTACTTC. Protein: CATSDHRAGGYEQYF. The V call is TRBV24-1, the J call TRBJ2-7; TRBD2 might be the D (5 bases). The CDR3 has 15 residues. Trimming shortened V by 3 bases and J by 3 bases, and 14 bases separated the two germline ends. Germline lookup yields CDR1 KGHDR and CDR2 SFDVKD.

CDR3: CASSYLGSGGYTF. The CDR3 bases are TGTGCCAGCAGTTACTTGGGGAGTGGTGGCTACACCTTC. V gene TRBV6-6 combines with J gene TRBJ1-2; D call uncertain. The CDR3 contains 13 residues. Germline CDR1 MNHNY, CDR2 SVGAGI (reference sequence). Trimming stripped 1 base from V and 7 bases from J, with 10 bases between.

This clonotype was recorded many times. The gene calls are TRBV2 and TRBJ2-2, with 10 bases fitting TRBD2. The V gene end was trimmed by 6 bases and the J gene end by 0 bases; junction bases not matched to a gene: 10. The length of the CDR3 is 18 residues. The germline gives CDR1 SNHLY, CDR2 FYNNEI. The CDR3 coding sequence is TGTGCCAGCAGCACCCGTCTCCTAGCGGGGGCGAACACCGGGGAGCTGTTTTTT. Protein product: CASSTRLLAGANTGELFF.

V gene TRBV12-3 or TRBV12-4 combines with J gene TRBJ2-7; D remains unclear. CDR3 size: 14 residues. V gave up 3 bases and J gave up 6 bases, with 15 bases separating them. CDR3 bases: TGTGCCAGCAGTTTCTTGGGGAACGTCACCGAGCAGTACTTC. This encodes CASSFLGNVTEQYF.

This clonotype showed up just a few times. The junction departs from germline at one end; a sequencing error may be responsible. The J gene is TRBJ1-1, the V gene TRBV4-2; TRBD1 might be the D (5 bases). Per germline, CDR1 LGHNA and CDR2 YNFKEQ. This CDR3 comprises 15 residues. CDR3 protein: CASRQVTGDYTEAFF. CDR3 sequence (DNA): TGTGCCAGCAGACAAGTGACCGGGGACTACACTGAAGCTTTCTTT.

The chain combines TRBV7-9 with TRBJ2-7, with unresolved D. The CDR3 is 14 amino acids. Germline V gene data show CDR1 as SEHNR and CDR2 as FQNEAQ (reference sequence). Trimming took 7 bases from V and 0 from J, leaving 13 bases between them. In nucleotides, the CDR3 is TGTGCCAGCACCCACGGGCCCCTCTCCTACGAGCAGTACTTC. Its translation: CASTHGPLSYEQYF.

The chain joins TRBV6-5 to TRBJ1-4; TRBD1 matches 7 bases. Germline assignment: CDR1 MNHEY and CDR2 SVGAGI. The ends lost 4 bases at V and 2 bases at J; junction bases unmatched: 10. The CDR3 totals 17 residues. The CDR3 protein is CASSFTSTGATNEKLFF. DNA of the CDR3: TGTGCCAGCAGTTTCACTTCCACAGGGGCGACTAATGAAAAACTGTTTTTT.

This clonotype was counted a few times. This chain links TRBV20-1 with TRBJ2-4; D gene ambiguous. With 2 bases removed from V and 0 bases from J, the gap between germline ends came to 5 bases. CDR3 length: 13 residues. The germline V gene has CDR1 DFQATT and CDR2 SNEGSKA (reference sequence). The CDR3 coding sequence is TGCAGTGCTAGATATCTAGCCAAAAACATTCAGTACTTC. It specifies CSARYLAKNIQYF.

The CDR3 region has the DNA TGCGCCAGCAAGACGGGGAGTCTTGTCGGTGGCTACACCTTC. It specifies CASKTGSLVGGYTF. J is TRBJ1-2 and V is TRBV4-1; no reliable D call. The CDR3 sequence is 14 residues long. V dropped 7 bases and J dropped 7 bases, with 19 bases sitting between them. Germline CDR1 reads MGHRA; CDR2 reads YSYEKL.

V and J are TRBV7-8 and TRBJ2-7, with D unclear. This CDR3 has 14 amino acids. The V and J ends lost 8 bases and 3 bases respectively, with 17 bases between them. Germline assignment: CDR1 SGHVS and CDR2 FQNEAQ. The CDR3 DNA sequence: TGTGCCAGCCATCTCTTAAGGTCCGGCTACGAGCAGTACTTC. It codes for CASHLLRSGYEQYF.

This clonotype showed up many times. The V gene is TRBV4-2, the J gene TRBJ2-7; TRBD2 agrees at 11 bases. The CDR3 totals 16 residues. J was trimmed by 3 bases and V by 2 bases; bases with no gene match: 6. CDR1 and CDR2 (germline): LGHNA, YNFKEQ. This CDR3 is CASSQITGTSGYEQYF. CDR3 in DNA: TGTGCCAGCAGCCAAATCACCGGGACTAGCGGCTACGAGCAGTACTTC.

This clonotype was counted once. The CDR3 spells CASSYSQTRRDGHLETQYF. Written as DNA, the CDR3 is TGTGCCAGCAGTTACAGTCAAACTAGACGGGACGGGCACCTAGAGACCCAGTACTTC. The V and J genes are TRBV6-6 and TRBJ2-5; D possibly matches TRBD1 or TRBD2 (5 bases each). The V end lost 2 bases, the J end lost 4 bases, and 26 bases lay between the germline ends. CDR1 is MNHNY, CDR2 SVGAGI, per germline (reference sequence). This CDR3 is built from 19 residues.